The rows below give T cell receptor beta chains drawn from one sample of a study of cytomegalovirus exposure and HLA in healthy donors. Profiled with immunoSEQ multiplex PCR; TCRdb holds only in-frame clones, not every one. The repertoire holds some 130,000 clones, 75% to 90% seen once, with 1% to 1.5% in the top ten. The material sequenced was PBMCs. The receptors were sampled from a woman aged 18-30 years in good health and CMV-seronegative. The CDR3 runs from the conserved cysteine through the conserved F or W. The D gene is left open where the match is weak. Not every row has a clone size; where given, it reads once, few, many or a size class.

V,J,D,size,DNA,CDR3
TRBV13,TRBJ1-2,-,-,TGTGCCAGCAGCTCGGGGGGCAGGCCATATGGCTACACCTTC,CASSSGGRPYGYTF
TRBV5-4,TRBJ1-1,TRBD1,-,TGTGCCAGCAGCTTGGCCAATCTCGGCCGGGACAGGGAAGCTTTCTTT,CASSLANLGRDREAFF
TRBV6-5,TRBJ1-4,-,-,TGTGCCAGCAGTTACTCGGCAGCAACTAATGAAAAACTGTTTTTT,CASSYSAATNEKLFF
TRBV4-1,TRBJ2-1,-,-,TGCGCCAGCAGCCATCCTTCCTCTAGGGAGGAGCAGTTCTTC,CASSHPSSREEQFF
TRBV6-4,TRBJ1-6,TRBD1,medium-sized,TGTGCCAGCTCTACAGGGGATAATTCACCCCTCCACTTT,CASSTGDNSPLHF
TRBV7-9,TRBJ1-1,-,few,TGTGCCAGCAGCTTAATCGCGTCAGGCACTGAAGCTTTCTTT,CASSLIASGTEAFF
TRBV29-1,TRBJ1-2,-,-,TGCAGCGTTGAGACCGAAGACAGATATGGCTACACCTTC,CSVETEDRYGYTF
TRBV5-1,TRBJ2-1,TRBD2,once,TGCGCCAGCAGCTTGCCTAGCGGGGGCTATAATGAGCAGTTCTTC,CASSLPSGGYNEQFF
TRBV12-1,TRBJ1-1,-,-,TGTGCCAGCAGCTTAGAAACAGCCCCAAGAACTCAAATGAACACTGAAGCTTTCTTT,CASSLETAPRTQMNTEAFF
TRBV29-1,TRBJ1-1,-,-,TGCAGCGTTCTCGTGGGGGCTTTTACTGAAGCTTTCTTT,CSVLVGAFTEAFF
TRBV15,TRBJ2-2,TRBD1,-,TGTGCCACCAGCTCTCCACCACAGGGGATCGGGGAGCTGTTTTTT,CATSSPPQGIGELFF
TRBV6-6,TRBJ1-5,TRBD1,-,TGTGCCAGCAGTGCGGGAAAGGGGGCGGTCAATCAGCCCCAGCATTTT,CASSAGKGAVNQPQHF
TRBV11-2,TRBJ2-6,-,-,TGTGCCAGCAGCTTTACAATCGACTCTGGGGCCAACGTCCTGACTTTC,CASSFTIDSGANVLTF
TRBV28,TRBJ1-4,TRBD1,-,TGTGCCAGCAGCCAGGGCCAGGGGGTCACGAAAGAGGAACTGTTTTTT,CASSQGQGVTKEELFF
TRBV7-2,TRBJ1-2,-,few,TGTGCCAGCAGCTCGCGGACAGACTATGGCTACACCTTC,CASSSRTDYGYTF
TRBV4-1,TRBJ1-5,-,-,TGCGCCAGCAGCCAAGGAGTGGGAGGGCCCCAGCATTTT,CASSQGVGGPQHF
TRBV7-9,TRBJ1-1,-,-,TGTGCCAGCAGCCCCAGACAGATAGTTTTGAACACTGAAGCTTTCTTT,CASSPRQIVLNTEAFF
TRBV6-6,TRBJ2-7,TRBD1,-,TGTGCCAGCCTTGACAGGGGAGCCTACGAGCAGTACTTC,CASLDRGAYEQYF
TRBV27,TRBJ1-6,-,once,TGTGCCAGCAGTTACGCCCAGGGTAATTCACCCCTCCACTTT,CASSYAQGNSPLHF
TRBV11-2,TRBJ2-5,-,-,TGTGCCAGCAGATGGGCGGGAAGGGGCAGGGAGACCCAGTACTTC,CASRWAGRGRETQYF
TRBV5-8,TRBJ2-4,-,-,TGTGCCAGCAGCCTAAAACAGGGAAACATTCAGTACTTC,CASSLKQGNIQYF
TRBV19,TRBJ2-7,TRBD1,-,TGTGCCAGTAGTTGGTATGGGACAGACTACGAGCAGTACTTC,CASSWYGTDYEQYF
TRBV6-5,TRBJ2-7,-,few,TGTGCCAGCAACACGGCGGGGAACCCCTACGAGCAGTACTTC,CASNTAGNPYEQYF
TRBV4-1,TRBJ1-1,-,-,TGCGCCAGCAGCCAGGCAGAACAGGGTCGAATGCCTGAAGCTTTCTTT,CASSQAEQGRMPEAFF
TRBV7-3,TRBJ1-1,-,-,TGTGCCAGCAGCTTCAGTGGGGAGACTGGCACTGAAGCTTTCTTT,CASSFSGETGTEAFF
TRBV6-5,TRBJ2-3,TRBD2,-,TGTGCCAGCAGTTACTCGAATCTAGCGGGCACAGATACGCAGTATTTT,CASSYSNLAGTDTQYF
TRBV7-8,TRBJ1-3,-,-,TGTGCCAGCAGCAGAGAAAAATCTGGAAACACCATATATTTT,CASSREKSGNTIYF
TRBV7-9,TRBJ1-1,-,-,TGTGCCAGCAGCCTCGGATCGTTCAGGGAATCCCATGTAGGAGCTTTCTTT,CASSLGSFRESHVGAFF
TRBV27,TRBJ2-1,TRBD2,-,TGTGCCAGCAGTTTGTTCTCGGGGGGGCTTTCCGAGCAGTTCTTC,CASSLFSGGLSEQFF
TRBV9,TRBJ1-6,-,-,TGTGCCAGCAGCGCCGCCGGGGGATTGGGAGACTCCTATAATTCACCCCTCCACTTT,CASSAAGGLGDSYNSPLHF